A single sample is the source of the 12 T cell receptor beta chains below, sequenced in a study of T cell changes during pregnancy in multiple sclerosis. TCRdb's copy holds only in-frame clones and misses some; the assay was immunoSEQ multiplex PCR. Of roughly 63,000 clones in the sample, around 91% were seen once. Sequenced here: peripheral blood, sampled in the second trimester of pregnancy. The receptors come from a female donor in good health, enrolled as a control in a pregnancy study.

The CDR3 sequence is CASSQAVVNTEAFF. In DNA form, the CDR3 reads TGCGCCAGCAGCCAAGCGGTAGTGAACACTGAAGCTTTCTTT. This chain joins TRBV4-1 and TRBJ1-1; D is unresolved. V was trimmed by 1 base and J by 0 bases, leaving 6 bases between them. Germline V gene sequence: CDR1 MGHRA, CDR2 YSYEKL. The CDR3 totals 14 residues.

V is TRBV27 and J is TRBJ2-7, with D perhaps TRBD2 (5 bases). The CDR3 has 17 residues. V was pared by 0 bases and J by 6 bases, with 21 bases between. Germline assignment: CDR1 MNHEY and CDR2 SMNVEV (reference sequence). The CDR3 region is CASSLSSRVFDLFEQYF. Written as DNA, the CDR3 is TGTGCCAGCAGTTTATCGTCGCGGGTATTCGATTTATTCGAGCAGTACTTC.

The chain links TRBV10-3 to TRBJ2-5, with D unresolved. Trimming pared 2 bases from V and 5 bases from J, leaving 6 bases between. Germline V gene sequence: CDR1 ENHRY, CDR2 SYGVKD. CDR3 length equals 12 residues. The CDR3 here is CAISERRETQYF. DNA of the CDR3: TGTGCCATCAGTGAGCGCCGGGAGACCCAGTACTTC.

This chain joins TRBV5-1 and TRBJ2-6; possibly TRBD1 for D (6 bases). The length of the CDR3 is 16 residues. The V end was cut by 3 bases, the J end by 4 bases, with 14 bases between. Germline V gene data show CDR1 as SGHRS and CDR2 as YFSETQ. CDR3 amino acids: CASSSTTGSGANVLTF. CDR3 sequence (DNA): TGCGCCAGCAGCTCAACTACAGGGTCGGGGGCCAACGTCCTGACTTTC.

The V and J genes are TRBV19 and TRBJ2-3, with 7 nucleotides matching TRBD1. Germline V gene sequence: CDR1 LNHDA, CDR2 SQIVND (reference sequence). V shed 8 bases and J 5 bases; nucleotides not matched to a gene: 7. There are 13 residues in the CDR3. CDR3: CASARGHGDTQYF. CDR3 sequence (DNA): TGTGCCAGTGCGAGGGGGCATGGAGATACGCAGTATTTT.

The chain uses TRBV4-1 and TRBJ1-2; D is uncertain. This CDR3 is built from 11 residues. In germline, CDR1 is MGHRA, CDR2 YSYEKL. V was pared by 4 bases and J by 8 bases, with 8 bases between. The CDR3 DNA reads as TGCGCCAGCAGCCTCGACGGGGGCTACACCTTC. This encodes CASSLDGGYTF.

The chain has TRBV27 and TRBJ2-5, with 13 bases identical to TRBD2. Germline assignment: CDR1 MNHEY and CDR2 SMNVEV (reference sequence). V trimming: 5 bases; J trimming: 2 bases; junction bases outside the gene matches: 11. The CDR3 is made up of 18 amino acids. The CDR3 is CASSRLTGLAGRQETQYF. The DNA of the CDR3 is TGTGCCAGCAGTCGACTAACGGGACTAGCGGGAAGGCAAGAGACCCAGTACTTC.

This clone was detected a few times. The chain uses TRBV6-6 and TRBJ2-7, with a possible D match to TRBD1 (6 bases). Germline assignment: CDR1 MNHNY and CDR2 SVGAGI (reference sequence). This CDR3 is 12 amino acids long. V shed 5 bases and J shed 6 bases, with 11 bases lying between them. CDR3 amino acids: CASSHTGREQYF. The DNA for the CDR3 is TGTGCCAGCAGTCATACAGGGCGCGAGCAGTACTTC.

V gene TRBV13 combines with J gene TRBJ2-7; perhaps TRBD1 as D (5 bases). V lost 5 bases to trimming and J lost 4 bases, with 18 bases between them. The germline V gene has CDR1 PRHDT and CDR2 FYEKMQ (reference sequence). The CDR3 contains 15 residues. The CDR3 sequence is CASSRPSLSGYEQYF. CDR3 in DNA: TGTGCCAGCAGCCGACCTTCCCTATCAGGGTACGAGCAGTACTTC.

This sequence joins TRBV7-9 and TRBJ1-4, with D hard to call. V lost 4 bases and J 0 bases, leaving 6 bases between the germline ends. CDR1 is SEHNR and CDR2 is FQNEAQ in the germline V gene (reference sequence). The length of the CDR3 is 14 residues. The CDR3 coding sequence is TGTGCCAGCAGCTCCCTCTCAACTAATGAAAAACTGTTTTTT. Its translation: CASSSLSTNEKLFF.

The V call is TRBV11-2, the J call TRBJ2-2, with D tentatively TRBD2 (7 bases). Germline CDR1 and CDR2: SGHAT and FQNNGV. The CDR3 loop spans 15 amino acids. V lost 3 bases to trimming and J lost 3 bases, with 11 bases between them. CDR3 nucleotide sequence: TGTGCCAGCAGCTTGGGGGGGCGGGACACCGGGGAGCTGTTTTTT. It yields the protein CASSLGGRDTGELFF.

This chain connects TRBV9 to TRBJ2-3; D gene ambiguous. Trimming took off 0 bases at V and 1 base at J, with 15 bases between the two ends. Germline values: CDR1 SGDLS, CDR2 YYNGEE. The CDR3 covers 17 residues. CDR3 coding DNA: TGTGCCAGCAGCGTAGCTAACGTACAGCTCGGCACAGATACGCAGTATTTT. Its protein product is CASSVANVQLGTDTQYF.